This T cell receptor (beta chain) originates from a study of T cell responses to AZD1222 COVID-19 vaccine. The table came from immunoSEQ multiplex PCR; TCRdb's copy has only in-frame clones and leaves some out. The sample yields roughly 100,000 clones, roughly nine tenths seen once. The CDR3 consists of 16 residues. The germline gives CDR1 LGHNA, CDR2 YNFKEQ. Trimming at V came to 5 bases and at J to 7 bases, leaving 14 bases not matched to a gene. This receptor was obtained from an adult in good health. The source was peripheral blood, collected on day 0 of AZD1222 vaccination. The chain has TRBV4-2 and TRBJ2-1; 7 bases line up with TRBD1. CDR3 nucleotide sequence: TGTGCCAGCAGCAAAAAGGACAGGCTTGATAGGAATGAGCAGTTCTTC. The encoded protein is CASSKKDRLDRNEQFF.